This is a list of T cell receptor beta chains from one sample in a study of blood T cell repertoires in COVID-19. Clones were read by immunoSEQ multiplex PCR, and TCRdb kept only the in-frame ones, dropping some. This table has 200,000 to 250,000 clones, 85% to 90% appearing once. Sequenced: PBMCs or T cells enriched from blood (not recorded which). The receptors were gathered from a man aged 25-45 years who had recovered from COVID-19. Each CDR3 is given with its conserved first and last residue. A D gene is named only where the DNA matches it firmly. A clone size is listed for some rows: how often the clone was seen (once, few, many), or a class if it is expanded.

j_call clone_size v_call d_call cdr3_nt cdr3_aa
TRBJ1-2 . TRBV3-1/TRBV3-2 TRBD1 TGTGCCAGCAGCCAAGGGACAGGGTCGACGGGCTACACCTTC CASSQGTGSTGYTF
TRBJ1-4 . TRBV4-3 TRBD1 TGCGCCAGCAGGGGTGGGACAGAGCGAGTTCAAAATGAAAAACTGTTTTTT CASRGGTERVQNEKLFF
TRBJ2-1 . TRBV19 . TGTGCCAGTAGTCCTTCAGGGGTCGGTCGGTTCTTC CASSPSGVGRFF
TRBJ2-7 . TRBV6-5 TRBD1 TGTGCCAGCAGTTACCCGGGACAGGGGCATAGGGAGCAGTACTTC CASSYPGQGHREQYF
TRBJ2-6 . TRBV28 TRBD1 TGTGCCAGCAGTAATGCGTACCGGGACAGGGTATCAGCCGGGGCCAACGTCCTGACTTTC CASSNAYRDRVSAGANVLTF
TRBJ1-1 once TRBV29-1 . TGCAGCGTTGGCCAGGTGAACACTGAAGCTTTCTTT CSVGQVNTEAFF
TRBJ2-1 . TRBV5-1 . TGCGCCAGCAGCTTGGAACCCCCAGGACTTTACAATGAGCAGTTCTTC CASSLEPPGLYNEQFF
TRBJ2-2 . TRBV4-1 TRBD1 TGCGCCAGCTCGACAGGGCGGGTAGACACCGGGGAGCTGTTTTTT CASSTGRVDTGELFF
TRBJ1-2 . TRBV20-1 . TGCAGTGCCCAGGAAAATGGCTACACCTTC CSAQENGYTF
TRBJ2-5 . TRBV7-6 TRBD2 TGTGCCAGCACCGATCGGGCTAGCGGGTCTGGGACCCAGTACTTC CASTDRASGSGTQYF
TRBJ2-3 . TRBV10-3 TRBD2 TGTGCCATCGGGCTAGCGTGGACTAGCGGGAGTAACACAGATACGCAGTATTTT CAIGLAWTSGSNTDTQYF